These 32 T cell receptor beta chains originate from one sample sequenced in a study of CD8 T cells in ankylosing spondylitis. TCRdb itself ran the 5' RACE reads through MiXCR, one entry per CDR3 protein. Seen here are 350,000 or so distinct CDR3 sequences, about 15% observed once, and the top ten hold 0.9% to 1.2%. The sequenced material came from blood, either unsorted or a sorted T cell fraction (not recorded which). These receptors were taken from a male donor with ankylosing spondylitis or in good health (not recorded which).

V usage is TRBV5-6 and J usage is TRBJ2-7; D possibly corresponds to TRBD1 (5 bases). Germline V CDR1 and CDR2: SGHDT, YYEEEE. The CDR3 loop spans 14 amino acids. Trimming removed 2 bases from V and 3 bases from J, with 12 bases in between. CDR3 DNA sequence: TGTGCCAGCAGCTTTCGCGGCAGGGACTACGAGCAGTACTTC. Translation gives CASSFRGRDYEQYF.

This clonotype was counted only a few times. The V gene is TRBV10-3, the J gene TRBJ1-5; D gene unclear. The germline V and J ends were trimmed by 2 bases and 0 bases, with 11 bases remaining between them. This CDR3 is built from 16 residues. Germline CDR1 ENHRY, CDR2 SYGVKD. The CDR3 protein is CAISEAGGYSNQPQHF. CDR3 nucleotides: TGTGCCATCAGTGAGGCGGGTGGCTATAGCAATCAGCCCCAGCATTTT.

Notes on this clonotype: The junction does not match germline at one end; this may be a read error. V gene TRBV6-7 combines with J gene TRBJ2-1; 12 nucleotides agree with TRBD2. TRBV6-7 carries the ORF label, with uncertain function. The CDR3 loop spans 19 amino acids. DNA of the CDR3: TGTGCCATCAGTTTTAGGAGACTAGCGGGGGAGAGCTCCTACAATGAGCAGTTCTTC. Translating gives CAISFRRLAGESSYNEQFF.

This clonotype occurred a few times. The gene calls are TRBV11-2 and TRBJ2-6, with TRBD1 matching 8 bases. There are 19 residues in the CDR3. Trimming removed 2 bases from V and 2 bases from J; junction bases left unmatched: 11. CDR1 is SGHAT, CDR2 FQNNGV, per germline. Here the CDR3 reads CASSLREDRVTPGANVLTF. The CDR3 coding sequence is TGTGCCAGCAGCTTAAGAGAGGACAGGGTCACCCCTGGGGCCAACGTCCTGACTTTC.

The chain is built from TRBV11-1 and TRBJ1-2, with 7 bases fitting TRBD1. This CDR3 has 15 residues. The junction had 9 bases not matched to a gene; V was cut back by 6 bases and J by 2 bases. Germline CDR1 SGHAT, CDR2 FQDESV (reference sequence). The CDR3 DNA follows: TGTGCCAGCAGTCTACGGGGGGGACAGAACTATGGCTACACCTTC. Protein sequence: CASSLRGGQNYGYTF.

This clonotype has only a few counts. The rearrangement uses TRBV7-9 and TRBJ1-4; D call uncertain. The V gene's germline CDR1 is SEHNR and CDR2 FQNEAQ (reference sequence). V gave up 3 bases and J gave up 5 bases, with 10 bases separating them. The CDR3 covers 14 residues. The CDR3 region is CASSLGFENEKLFF. For the CDR3, the DNA is TGTGCCAGCAGCTTGGGGTTCGAGAATGAAAAACTGTTTTTT. The full variable domain, with the rest looked up from reference TRBV7-9 and TRBJ1-4, is DTGVSQNPRHKITKRGQNVTFRCDPISEHNRLYWYRQTLGQGPEFLTYFQNEAQLEKSRLLSDRFSAERPKGSFSTLEIQRTEQGDSAMYLCASSLGFENEKLFFGSGTQLSVL.

This clonotype was seen a few times. The chain uses TRBV6-5 and TRBJ2-7, with D tentatively TRBD1 (6 bases). The CDR3 loop spans 15 amino acids. Trimming left V 1 base short and J 0 bases short, with 10 bases between. The germline V gene encodes CDR1 MNHEY and CDR2 SVGAGI. The CDR3 nucleotides read TGTGCCAGCAGTTACTTTGGGACACGCTCCTACGAGCAGTACTTC. It yields the protein CASSYFGTRSYEQYF.

There are many counts of this clonotype. The chain recombines TRBV15 with TRBJ1-4; TRBD1 is a possible D gene (6 bases). V lost 5 bases and J 7 bases, leaving 8 bases between the germline ends. CDR3 length equals 12 residues. Looked up from germline, CDR1 is LNHNV and CDR2 is YYDKDF (reference sequence). The DNA for the CDR3 is TGTGCCACCAGCCGGGGGCCTGAAAAACTGTTTTTT. Translated: CATSRGPEKLFF.

This clonotype has only a few counts. The chain employs TRBV3-1 and TRBJ1-2, with 10 bases lining up with TRBD1. Germline CDR1 and CDR2: LGHDT and YNNKEL (reference sequence). The length of the CDR3 is 15 residues. V trimming: 5 bases; J trimming: 7 bases; junction bases outside the gene matches: 10. Here the CDR3 reads CASSYATGGKRGYTF. In DNA, the CDR3 is TGTGCCAGCAGCTACGCGACAGGGGGCAAGCGTGGCTACACCTTC.

This clonotype has a handful of counts. The J gene is TRBJ1-5, the V gene TRBV6-5; D is unresolved. Trimming removed 4 bases from V and 7 bases from J, with 11 bases in between. This CDR3 comprises 13 residues. Germline CDR1 is MNHEY and CDR2 is SVGAGI. CDR3 in amino acids: CASSFKVSQPQHF. CDR3 nucleotides: TGTGCCAGCAGTTTCAAGGTATCGCAGCCCCAGCATTTT.

The chain couples TRBV18 to TRBJ2-1, with a possible D match to TRBD1 (6 bases). This CDR3 spans 16 amino acids. Germline V gene lookup returns CDR1 KGHSH and CDR2 LQKENI. V dropped 1 base and J dropped 0 bases, with 10 bases sitting between them. The CDR3 DNA is TGTGCCAGCTCACCACTCCTGGACAGCTCCTACAATGAGCAGTTCTTC. Amino acid sequence: CASSPLLDSSYNEQFF.

This clonotype turned up a few times. This chain links TRBV2 with TRBJ2-7; the match to TRBD2 covers 11 bases. CDR1 is SNHLY, CDR2 FYNNEI, per germline. The trim removed 7 bases at V and 0 bases at J, leaving 14 bases unmatched. The CDR3 sequence is 18 residues long. The CDR3 DNA reads as TGTGCCAGCACCAGGGACTTTAGCGGGAGGGCCAGCTCCTACGAGCAGTACTTC. Protein: CASTRDFSGRASSYEQYF.

This chain joins TRBV9 and TRBJ2-3; 12 nucleotides agree with TRBD2. The V gene's germline CDR1 is SGDLS and CDR2 YYNGEE. CDR3 length equals 15 residues. V lost 4 bases to trimming and J lost 4 bases; unmatched junction nucleotides: 4. CDR3 region: CASSLGLAGSDTQYF. The DNA for the CDR3 is TGTGCCAGCAGCTTGGGACTAGCGGGTTCAGATACGCAGTATTTT. Together with reference TRBV9 and TRBJ2-3, the CDR3 gives the full variable domain: DSGVTQTPKHLITATGQRVTLRCSPRSGDLSVYWYQQSLDQGLQFLIQYYNGEERAKGNILERFSAQQFPDLHSELNLSSLELGDSALYFCASSLGLAGSDTQYFGPGTRLTVL.

This clonotype was observed a few times. DNA of the CDR3: TGTGCCAGCAGCCAAGGGCAAAGTGAAGCTTTCTTT. Translated: CASSQGQSEAFF. The chain joins TRBV3-1 to TRBJ1-1; D remains ambiguous. Looked up from germline, CDR1 is LGHDT and CDR2 is YNNKEL (reference sequence). The CDR3 is 12 residues long. Trimming left V 1 base short and J 7 bases short, with 7 bases between.

V usage is TRBV9 and J usage is TRBJ2-2; 10 bases are a match to TRBD1. The V segment lost 5 bases and the J segment 7 bases; nucleotides outside the gene matches: 11. CDR3 length equals 16 residues. The germline gives CDR1 SGDLS, CDR2 YYNGEE. CDR3 amino acids: CASRPLTGQGSGELFF. In DNA form, the CDR3 reads TGTGCCAGCAGGCCCCTTACGGGACAGGGGAGCGGGGAGCTGTTTTTT. The whole variable domain, remainder taken from reference TRBV9 and TRBJ2-2, is DSGVTQTPKHLITATGQRVTLRCSPRSGDLSVYWYQQSLDQGLQFLIQYYNGEERAKGNILERFSAQQFPDLHSELNLSSLELGDSALYFCASRPLTGQGSGELFFGEGSRLTVL.

This clonotype occurred a few times. The rearrangement joins TRBV5-1 to TRBJ2-7; D is possibly TRBD2 (5 bases). The ends were cut back, 0 bases at V and 6 bases at J, with 10 bases in the middle. The CDR3 is 13 residues long. Germline CDR1 is SGHRS and CDR2 is YFSETQ. The CDR3 DNA reads TGCGCCAGCAGCTTGGAAGCGGTCCCCGAGCAGTACTTC. It specifies CASSLEAVPEQYF.

This clonotype turned up a few times. The rearrangement uses TRBV12-3 or TRBV12-4 and TRBJ1-1, with a weak D call TRBD1 (5 bases). V was clipped by 7 bases and J by 5 bases, with 11 bases between them. This CDR3 region has 12 residues. The CDR3 reads CASIGGGTEAFF. The CDR3 region has the DNA TGTGCCAGCATTGGGGGAGGGACTGAAGCTTTCTTT.

The rearrangement joins TRBV12-3 or TRBV12-4 to TRBJ2-5; 12 bases map to TRBD2. The CDR3 consists of 17 residues. V dropped 1 base and J dropped 4; count of bases not matched to a gene: 7. CDR3: CASSLGTTSGGGETQYF. CDR3 coding DNA: TGTGCCAGCAGTTTAGGCACGACTAGCGGGGGTGGAGAGACCCAGTACTTC.

This clonotype has at least ten counts. The V call is TRBV29-1, the J call TRBJ1-2, with a weak D call TRBD1 (6 bases). With 4 bases removed from V and 0 bases from J, the gap between germline ends came to 6 bases. Germline CDR1 and CDR2: SQVTM and ANQGSEA. The CDR3 has 12 residues. The CDR3 region is CSVGDTNYGYTF. Here the CDR3 DNA reads TGCAGCGTTGGGGACACTAACTATGGCTACACCTTC.

This clonotype was detected only a few times. J is TRBJ1-5 and V is TRBV12-3 or TRBV12-4; D might be TRBD1 (6 bases). Trimming shortened V by 6 bases and J by 5 bases, and 11 bases separated the two germline ends. The CDR3 spans 13 residues. CDR3 sequence: CASSLTGHQPQHF. CDR3 bases: TGTGCCAGCAGCCTGACAGGCCATCAGCCCCAGCATTTT.

The rearrangement links TRBV7-2 to TRBJ1-6, with D possibly being TRBD1 (5 bases). Germline V gene lookup returns CDR1 SGHTA and CDR2 FQGNSA. The CDR3 extends over 14 amino acids. Trimming pared 6 bases from V and 7 bases from J, leaving 13 bases between. CDR3 DNA: TGTGCCAGCAGGAGGGCGGAGGGGAATTCACCCCTCCACTTT. It translates to CASRRAEGNSPLHF. Full variable domain (rest looked up from reference TRBV7-2 and TRBJ1-6): GAGVSQSPSNKVTEKGKDVELRCDPISGHTALYWYRQSLGQGLEFLIYFQGNSAPDKSGLPSDRFSAERTGGSVSTLTIQRTQQEDSAVYLCASRRAEGNSPLHFGNGTRLTVT.

The DNA of the CDR3 is TGTGCCAGCAGTTTAGGGGGGAGTGGGAGTAGGAATGAGCAGTTCTTC. This codes for CASSLGGSGSRNEQFF. This chain uses TRBV12-3 or TRBV12-4 with TRBJ2-1, with D possibly called TRBD1 or TRBD2 (5 bases each). V lost 1 base to trimming and J lost 7 bases, with 17 bases between them. This CDR3 is built from 16 residues.

This clonotype has just a few counts. This chain links TRBV5-1 with TRBJ1-1; D uncertain. V shed 5 bases and J shed 6 bases, with 11 bases lying between them. The CDR3 sequence is 12 residues long. Per germline, CDR1 SGHRS and CDR2 YFSETQ. In DNA form, the CDR3 reads TGCGCCAGCAGACCAGCTTTCGCTGAAGCTTTCTTT. Its protein product is CASRPAFAEAFF.

A few counts support this clonotype. This rearrangement joins TRBV4-1 to TRBJ2-7, with D possibly being TRBD1 (5 bases). The CDR3 contains 16 residues. V was trimmed by 2 bases and J by 9 bases, leaving 23 bases between them. The V gene's germline CDR1 is MGHRA and CDR2 YSYEKL. DNA of the CDR3: TGCGCCAGCAGCCAACCCAGGGAATCCTCCCCTACGAGGCAGTACTTC. Translated: CASSQPRESSPTRQYF.

This clonotype was detected ten times or more. The chain combines TRBV29-1 with TRBJ1-1; D is unresolved. This CDR3 has 14 residues. The V end was cut by 7 bases, the J end by 1 base, with 16 bases between. In germline, CDR1 is SQVTM, CDR2 ANQGSEA. The chain's CDR3 is CSAGTWQANTEAFF. The CDR3 region has the DNA TGCAGCGCCGGAACGTGGCAGGCGAACACTGAAGCTTTCTTT.

This clonotype was counted many times. The chain employs TRBV29-1 and TRBJ2-1; 8 bases are a match to TRBD2. This CDR3 has 14 amino acids. Germline V gene sequence: CDR1 SQVTM, CDR2 ANQGSEA. With V trimmed by 3 bases and J by 6 bases, 7 bases remained unmatched. For the CDR3, the DNA is TGCAGCGTTGACCCCCGGGAGGGCCGCAATGAGCAGTTCTTC. It translates to CSVDPREGRNEQFF.

This clonotype has only a few counts. The chain combines TRBV20-1 with TRBJ2-1; 14 bases align to TRBD2. The junction had 7 bases not matched to a gene; V was cut back by 3 bases and J by 12 bases. The CDR3 covers 14 residues. Germline CDR1 is DFQATT and CDR2 is SNEGSKA (reference sequence). The CDR3 is CSARKGLAGEGQFF. In DNA form, the CDR3 reads TGCAGTGCTAGGAAGGGACTAGCGGGAGAAGGGCAGTTCTTC.

This clonotype has more than one count but fewer than ten. The V and J genes are TRBV5-1 and TRBJ2-1; 13 bases are a match to TRBD2. Trimming took 3 bases from V and 8 from J; bases not matched to a gene: 5. The CDR3 loop spans 15 amino acids. CDR1 is SGHRS and CDR2 is YFSETQ in the germline V gene. This CDR3 reads CASSSGTSGTDEQFF. For the CDR3, the DNA is TGCGCCAGCAGCTCCGGGACTAGCGGGACGGATGAGCAGTTCTTC.

The chain is built from TRBV15 and TRBJ2-7, with D uncertain. The germline V and J ends were trimmed by 3 bases and 5 bases, with 14 bases remaining between them. The CDR3 totals 14 residues. The germline V gene has CDR1 LNHNV and CDR2 YYDKDF (reference sequence). The CDR3 here is CATSSRKGINEQYF. In DNA, the CDR3 is TGTGCCACCAGCAGCCGGAAGGGAATCAACGAGCAGTACTTC.

This chain joins TRBV7-9 and TRBJ1-6; a weak D match, TRBD1 (5 bases). CDR3 length equals 15 residues. CDR1 and CDR2 (germline): SEHNR, FQNEAQ (reference sequence). Deletions cut 1 base from V and 4 bases from J, with 8 bases between. CDR3 in DNA: TGTGCCAGCAGCTTAGAAGGGGTTTATAATTCACCCCTCCACTTT. It translates to CASSLEGVYNSPLHF.

There are many counts of this clonotype. The chain links TRBV3-1 to TRBJ1-4; D perhaps matches TRBD1 (5 bases). The CDR3 covers 14 residues. Germline V gene sequence: CDR1 LGHDT, CDR2 YNNKEL (reference sequence). V lost 1 base, J lost 8 bases, and 11 bases lay in between. DNA of the CDR3: TGTGCCAGCAGCCAAGGGCAGGGTGCCGAAAAACTGTTTTTT. Its protein product is CASSQGQGAEKLFF.

The chain combines TRBV5-5 with TRBJ2-3; possible D gene TRBD2, 6 bases. The V gene's germline CDR1 is SGHKS and CDR2 YYEKEE (reference sequence). V was shortened by 2 bases and J by 0 bases, with 13 bases between the two germline ends. The CDR3 runs 16 residues. The DNA of the CDR3 is TGTGCCAGCAGCTTCTTGGTGGGAGGAAGCACAGATACGCAGTATTTT. It specifies CASSFLVGGSTDTQYF.